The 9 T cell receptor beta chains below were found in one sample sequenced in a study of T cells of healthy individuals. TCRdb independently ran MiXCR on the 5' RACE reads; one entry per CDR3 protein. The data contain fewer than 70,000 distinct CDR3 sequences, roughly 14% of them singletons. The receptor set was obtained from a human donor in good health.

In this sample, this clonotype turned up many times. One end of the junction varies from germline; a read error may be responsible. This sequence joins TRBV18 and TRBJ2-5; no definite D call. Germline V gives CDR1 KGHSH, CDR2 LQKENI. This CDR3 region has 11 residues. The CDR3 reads CASSPEDTQYF. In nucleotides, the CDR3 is TGTGCCAGCTCACCGGAAGACACCCAGTACTTC.

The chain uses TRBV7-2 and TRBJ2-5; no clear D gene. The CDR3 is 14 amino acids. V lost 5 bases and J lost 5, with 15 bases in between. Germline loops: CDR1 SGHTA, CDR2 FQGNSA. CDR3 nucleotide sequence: TGTGCCAGCAGCCCTCGCCTCCTTCGGGAGACCCAGTACTTC. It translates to CASSPRLLRETQYF.

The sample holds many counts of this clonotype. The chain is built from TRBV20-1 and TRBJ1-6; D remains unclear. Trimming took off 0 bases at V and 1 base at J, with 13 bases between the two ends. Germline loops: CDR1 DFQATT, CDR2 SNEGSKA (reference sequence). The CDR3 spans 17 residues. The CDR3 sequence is CSARDFGDLSYNSPLHF. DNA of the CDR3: TGCAGTGCTAGAGATTTCGGGGATCTGTCCTATAATTCACCCCTCCACTTT.

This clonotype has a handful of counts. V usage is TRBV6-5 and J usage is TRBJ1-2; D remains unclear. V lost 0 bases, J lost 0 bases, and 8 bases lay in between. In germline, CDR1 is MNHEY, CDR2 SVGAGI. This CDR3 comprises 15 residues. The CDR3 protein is CASSYSMKTNYGYTF. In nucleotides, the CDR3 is TGTGCCAGCAGTTACTCGATGAAAACTAACTATGGCTACACCTTC.

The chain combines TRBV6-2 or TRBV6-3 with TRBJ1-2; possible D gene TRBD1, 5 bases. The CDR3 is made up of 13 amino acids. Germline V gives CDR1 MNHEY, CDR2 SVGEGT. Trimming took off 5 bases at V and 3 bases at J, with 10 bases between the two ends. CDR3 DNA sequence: TGTGCCAGCAGTCTAGACAGCTACTATGGCTACACCTTC. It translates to CASSLDSYYGYTF.

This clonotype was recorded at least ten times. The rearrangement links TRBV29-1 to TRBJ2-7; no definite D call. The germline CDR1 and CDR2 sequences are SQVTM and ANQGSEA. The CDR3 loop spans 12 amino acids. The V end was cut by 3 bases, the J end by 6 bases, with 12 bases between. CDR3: CSVEVSASEQYF. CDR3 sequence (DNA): TGCAGCGTTGAGGTTTCCGCGTCCGAGCAGTACTTC.

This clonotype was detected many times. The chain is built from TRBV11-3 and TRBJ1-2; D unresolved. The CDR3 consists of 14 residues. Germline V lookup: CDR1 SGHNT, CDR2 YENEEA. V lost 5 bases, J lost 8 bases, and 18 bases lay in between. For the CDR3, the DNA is TGTGCCAGCAGCCCGCGTATGGTCTGTCGGGGCTACACCTTC. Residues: CASSPRMVCRGYTF.

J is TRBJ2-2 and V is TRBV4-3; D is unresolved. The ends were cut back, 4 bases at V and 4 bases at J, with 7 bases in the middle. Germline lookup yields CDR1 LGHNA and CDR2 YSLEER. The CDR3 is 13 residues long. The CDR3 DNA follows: TGCGCCAGCAGCCCCCTCGGCACCGGGGAGCTGTTTTTT. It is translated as CASSPLGTGELFF.

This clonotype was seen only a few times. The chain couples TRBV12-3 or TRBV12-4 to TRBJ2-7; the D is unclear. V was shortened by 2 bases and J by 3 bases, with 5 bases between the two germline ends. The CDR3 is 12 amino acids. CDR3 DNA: TGTGCCAGCAGTTTAATGCGCTACGAGCAGTACTTC. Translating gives CASSLMRYEQYF.